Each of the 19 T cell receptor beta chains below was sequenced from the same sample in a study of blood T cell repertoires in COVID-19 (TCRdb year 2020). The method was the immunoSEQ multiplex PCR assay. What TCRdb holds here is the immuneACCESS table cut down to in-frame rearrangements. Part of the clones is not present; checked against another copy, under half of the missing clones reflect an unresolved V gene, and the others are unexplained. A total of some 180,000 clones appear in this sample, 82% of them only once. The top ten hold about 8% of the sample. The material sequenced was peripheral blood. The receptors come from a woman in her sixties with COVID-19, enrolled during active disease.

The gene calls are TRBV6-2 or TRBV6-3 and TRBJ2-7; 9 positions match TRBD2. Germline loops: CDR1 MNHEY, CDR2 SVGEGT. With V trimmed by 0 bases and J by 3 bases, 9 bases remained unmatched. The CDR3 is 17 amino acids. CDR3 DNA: TGTGCCAGCAGTTACTCCGACCCAAGCGGGAGGAACTACGAGCAGTACTTC. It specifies CASSYSDPSGRNYEQYF.

The CDR3 is CASSSTGTGQSISNQPQHF. CDR3 nucleotides: TGTGCCAGCAGCTCCACCGGGACAGGGCAATCGATAAGCAATCAGCCCCAGCATTTT. The chain uses TRBV7-8 and TRBJ1-5; 9 positions agree with TRBD1. This CDR3 contains 19 residues. Germline CDR1 SGHVS, CDR2 FQNEAQ. V was clipped by 4 bases and J by 1 base; unmatched bases: 14.

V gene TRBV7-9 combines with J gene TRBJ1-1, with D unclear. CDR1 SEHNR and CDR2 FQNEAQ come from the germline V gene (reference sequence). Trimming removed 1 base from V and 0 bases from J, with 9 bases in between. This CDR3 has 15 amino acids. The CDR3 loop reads CASSLGVLVNTEAFF. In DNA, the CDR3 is TGTGCCAGCAGCTTAGGAGTCTTGGTGAACACTGAAGCTTTCTTT.

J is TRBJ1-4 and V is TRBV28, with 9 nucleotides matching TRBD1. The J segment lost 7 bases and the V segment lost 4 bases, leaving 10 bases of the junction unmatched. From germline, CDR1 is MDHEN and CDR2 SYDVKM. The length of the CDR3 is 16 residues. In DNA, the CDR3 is TGTGCCAGCAGTTCTCCATCCGGGACAGGGACTGAAAAACTGTTTTTT. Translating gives CASSSPSGTGTEKLFF.

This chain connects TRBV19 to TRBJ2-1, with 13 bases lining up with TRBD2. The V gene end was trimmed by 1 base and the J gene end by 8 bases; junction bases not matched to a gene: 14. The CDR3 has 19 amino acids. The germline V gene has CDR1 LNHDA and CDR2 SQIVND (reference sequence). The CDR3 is CASSIGGLAGERGADEQFF. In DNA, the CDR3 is TGTGCCAGTAGTATAGGTGGACTAGCGGGAGAGCGAGGTGCAGATGAGCAGTTCTTC.

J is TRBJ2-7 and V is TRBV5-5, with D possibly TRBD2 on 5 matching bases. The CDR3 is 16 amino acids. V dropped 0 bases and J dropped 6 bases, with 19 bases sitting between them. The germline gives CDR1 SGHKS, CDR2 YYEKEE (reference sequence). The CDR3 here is CASSLDGVRTTGEQYV. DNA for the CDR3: TGTGCCAGCAGCTTGGACGGGGTGCGAACAACGGGCGAGCAGTACGTC.

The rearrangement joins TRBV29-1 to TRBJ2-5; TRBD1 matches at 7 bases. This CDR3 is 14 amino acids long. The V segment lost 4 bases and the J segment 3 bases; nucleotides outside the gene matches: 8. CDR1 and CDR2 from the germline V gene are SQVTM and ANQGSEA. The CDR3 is CSVVRTGVEETQYF. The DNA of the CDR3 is TGCAGCGTTGTACGAACAGGGGTGGAAGAGACCCAGTACTTC.

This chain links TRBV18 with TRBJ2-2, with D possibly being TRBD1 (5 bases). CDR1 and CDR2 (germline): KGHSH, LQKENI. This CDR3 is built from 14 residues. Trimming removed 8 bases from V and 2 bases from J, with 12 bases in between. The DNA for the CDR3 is TGTGCCAGCCCGTCTAGGGGAAACACCGGGGAGCTGTTTTTT. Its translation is CASPSRGNTGELFF.

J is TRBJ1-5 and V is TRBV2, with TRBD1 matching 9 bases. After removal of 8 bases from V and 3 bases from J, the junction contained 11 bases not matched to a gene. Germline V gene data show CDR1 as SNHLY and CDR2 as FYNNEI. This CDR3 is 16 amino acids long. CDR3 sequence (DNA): TGTGCCAGCGGAGGGGGCAGACAGGGGGACAATCAGCCCCAGCATTTT. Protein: CASGGGRQGDNQPQHF.

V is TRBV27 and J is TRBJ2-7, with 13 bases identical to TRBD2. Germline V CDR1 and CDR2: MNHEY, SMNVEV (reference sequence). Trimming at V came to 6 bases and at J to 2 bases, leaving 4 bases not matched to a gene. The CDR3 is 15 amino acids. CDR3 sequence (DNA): TGTGCCAGCAGGCCCGGGACTAGCGGGACCTACGAGCAGTACTTC. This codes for CASRPGTSGTYEQYF.

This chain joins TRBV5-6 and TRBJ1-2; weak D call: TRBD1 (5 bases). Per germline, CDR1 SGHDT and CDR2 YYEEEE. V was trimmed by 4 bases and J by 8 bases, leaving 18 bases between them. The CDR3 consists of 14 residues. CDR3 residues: CASSGARAAQGYTF. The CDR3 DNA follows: TGTGCCAGCAGCGGGGCTAGGGCCGCCCAAGGCTACACCTTC.

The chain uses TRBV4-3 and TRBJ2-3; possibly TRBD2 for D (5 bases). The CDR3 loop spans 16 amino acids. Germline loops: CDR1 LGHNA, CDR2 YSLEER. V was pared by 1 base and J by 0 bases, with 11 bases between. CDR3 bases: TGCGCCAGCAGCCAAGGAAGCGGTCCCAGCACAGATACGCAGTATTTT. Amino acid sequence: CASSQGSGPSTDTQYF.

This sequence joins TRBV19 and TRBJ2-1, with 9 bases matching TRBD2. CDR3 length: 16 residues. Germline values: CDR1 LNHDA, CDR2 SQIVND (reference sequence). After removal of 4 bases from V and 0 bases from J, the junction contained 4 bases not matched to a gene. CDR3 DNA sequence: TGTGCCAGTAGTAAGGGACTAGCAGTCTCCTACAATGAGCAGTTCTTC. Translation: CASSKGLAVSYNEQFF.

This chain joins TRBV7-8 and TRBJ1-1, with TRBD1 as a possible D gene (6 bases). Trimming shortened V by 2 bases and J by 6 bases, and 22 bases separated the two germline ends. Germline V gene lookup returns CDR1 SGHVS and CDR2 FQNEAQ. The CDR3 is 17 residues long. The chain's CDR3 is CASSLNVGAQGGSEAFF. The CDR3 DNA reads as TGTGCCAGCAGCTTAAATGTAGGGGCGCAAGGGGGATCTGAAGCTTTCTTT.

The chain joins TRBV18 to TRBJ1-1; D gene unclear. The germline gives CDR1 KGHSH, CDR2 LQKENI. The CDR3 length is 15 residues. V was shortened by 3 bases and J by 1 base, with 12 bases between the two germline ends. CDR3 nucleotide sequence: TGTGCCAGCTCACCTACGACAAATCGGAACACTGAAGCTTTCTTT. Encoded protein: CASSPTTNRNTEAFF.

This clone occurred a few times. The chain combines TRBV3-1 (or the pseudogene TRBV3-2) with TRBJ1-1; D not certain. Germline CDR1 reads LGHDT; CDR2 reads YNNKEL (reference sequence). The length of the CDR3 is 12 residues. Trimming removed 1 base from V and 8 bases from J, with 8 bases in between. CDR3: CASSQVVSEAFF. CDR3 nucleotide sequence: TGTGCCAGCAGCCAAGTAGTAAGCGAAGCTTTCTTT.

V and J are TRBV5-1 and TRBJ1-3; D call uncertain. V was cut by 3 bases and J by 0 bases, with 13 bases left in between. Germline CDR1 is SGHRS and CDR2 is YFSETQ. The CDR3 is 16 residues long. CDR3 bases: TGCGCCAGCAGCTCCCTTGGGGAGACCTCTGGAAACACCATATATTTT. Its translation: CASSSLGETSGNTIYF.

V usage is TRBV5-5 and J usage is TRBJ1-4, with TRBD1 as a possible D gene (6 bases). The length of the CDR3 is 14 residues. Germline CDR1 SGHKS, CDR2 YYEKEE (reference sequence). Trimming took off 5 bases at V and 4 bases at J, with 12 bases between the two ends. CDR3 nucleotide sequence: TGTGCCAGCAGACCTGGACAGCATAATGAAAAACTGTTTTTT. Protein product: CASRPGQHNEKLFF.

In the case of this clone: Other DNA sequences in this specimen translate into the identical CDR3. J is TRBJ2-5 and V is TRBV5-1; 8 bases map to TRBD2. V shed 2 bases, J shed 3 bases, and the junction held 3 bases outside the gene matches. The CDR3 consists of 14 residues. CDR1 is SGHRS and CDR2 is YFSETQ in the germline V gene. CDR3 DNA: TGCGCCAGCAGCTTACTTAGCGGGGAAGAGACCCAGTACTTC. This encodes CASSLLSGEETQYF.